The clone carrying this T cell receptor (beta chain) occurred a few times. The sample comes from a study of blood T cell repertoires in COVID-19. Study summary: From the United States, Italy and Spain came samples of acute and convalescent COVID-19. The analysed material was cDNA or gDNA that came from T cells, B-cell-depleted T cells, or PBMCs.

The germline V gene encodes CDR1 SEHNR and CDR2 FQNEAQ (reference sequence). CDR3 length: 13 amino acids. V lost 5 bases, J lost 1 base, and 8 bases lay in between. As originally analysed: Amplification from reference gene primers served as the basis for estimated nucleated cell counts. Assay used: immunoSEQ multiplex PCR; TCRdb lists only in-frame clones, some missing. The DNA gave D and trimming, while V, J and clone size come from that table. Of approximately 200,000 clones listed, 65% to 85% are singletons. The sequenced sample consisted of peripheral blood. This receptor was taken from a man in his sixties with active or convalescent COVID-19. V gene TRBV7-9 combines with J gene TRBJ1-1; no reliable D call. The CDR3 region is CASSHPGNTEAFF. DNA of the CDR3: TGTGCCAGCAGCCACCCGGGGAACACTGAAGCTTTCTTT. The variable domain in full, with the rest retrieved from reference TRBV7-9 and TRBJ1-1, is DTGVSQNPRHKITKRGQNVTFRCDPISEHNRLYWYRQTLGQGPEFLTYFQNEAQLEKSRLLSDRFSAERPKGSFSTLEIQRTEQGDSAMYLCASSHPGNTEAFFGQGTRLTVV.